This TCR beta chain originates from a study of blood T cell repertoires in COVID-19. Study in general: From T cells, B-cell-depleted T cells, or PBMCs came the material, which was cDNA or gDNA.

Profiled with immunoSEQ multiplex PCR; TCRdb holds only in-frame clones, not every one. The sample carries approximately 150,000 clones, about 90% recorded once. The CDR3 runs to 14 residues. Unmatched junction bases numbered 1, after V lost 1 base and J lost 2 bases. The V gene's germline CDR1 is SEHNR and CDR2 FQNEAQ (reference sequence). This clone was seen a few times. Sequencing was carried out using peripheral blood. The rearrangement uses TRBV7-9 and TRBJ1-2; TRBD1 aligns across 7 bases. The sequence was collected from a woman in her 70s with acute or convalescent COVID-19. The CDR3 loop is CASSLEQGNYGYTF. CDR3 sequence (DNA): TGTGCCAGCAGCTTAGAACAGGGGAACTATGGCTACACCTTC. Filled out from reference TRBV7-9 and TRBJ1-2, the complete variable domain reads DTGVSQNPRHKITKRGQNVTFRCDPISEHNRLYWYRQTLGQGPEFLTYFQNEAQLEKSRLLSDRFSAERPKGSFSTLEIQRTEQGDSAMYLCASSLEQGNYGYTFGSGTRLTVV.